This T cell receptor beta chain was documented in a study of T-cell memory formation after mild COVID-19. Broader study findings: Clones that contracted clustered mainly in CM and EM if CD4+ and in EMRA if CD8+.

From the 5' RACE reads, TCRdb called clonotypes with MiXCR, one entry per CDR3 protein. The data show approximately 390,000 distinct CDR3 sequences, with about 15% seen just once and around a fifth held by the top ten. Germline loops: CDR1 SEHNR, CDR2 FQNEAQ (reference sequence). The CDR3 is 13 residues long. V lost 3 bases, J lost 7 bases, and 10 bases lay in between. This clonotype was seen more than once but under ten times. Its antigen is currently unknown. The receptor was isolated from a man aged 18 to 29 who had mild COVID-19 (a few samples of this study predate the infection). Cell type and time point are not known. The source material was PBMCs or a T cell subset sorted from them (not recorded which). This sequence joins TRBV7-9 and TRBJ1-5; a possible D gene is TRBD1 (5 bases). Here the CDR3 DNA reads TGTGCCAGCAGCTTTGTGGGGGACCAGCCCCAGCATTTT. This codes for CASSFVGDQPQHF. The full variable domain, in which reference TRBV7-9 and TRBJ1-5 provide the parts outside the CDR3, is DTGVSQNPRHKITKRGQNVTFRCDPISEHNRLYWYRQTLGQGPEFLTYFQNEAQLEKSRLLSDRFSAERPKGSFSTLEIQRTEQGDSAMYLCASSFVGDQPQHFGDGTRLSIL.